This T cell receptor beta chain was sequenced for a study of blood T cell repertoires in COVID-19. Across the study: There were acute and convalescent COVID-19 samples, and they came from the United States, Italy and Spain. PBMCs, B-cell-depleted T cells, or T cells provided the cDNA or gDNA that made up the material.

Repertoires were generated with immunoSEQ multiplex PCR, while TCRdb's copy carries only in-frame clones and drops some. Of 200,000 to 250,000 clones in the sample, roughly 89% were seen once. Living in 24 US areas, the participants were between about 18 and 95 years of age. Assignment of participants to cohorts was predicated upon participant-reported clinical history. This CDR3 has 17 amino acids. Germline V CDR1 and CDR2: MDHEN, SYDVKM. V lost 8 bases and J lost 0, with 23 bases in between. The TCR sequence derives from a man aged 18-30 years with acute COVID-19. The chain joins TRBV28 to TRBJ2-7, with a possible D match to TRBD2 (7 bases). The sequencing input was PBMCs or T cells enriched from blood (not recorded which). The DNA of the CDR3 is TGTGCCAGCGAGAGAGGGGGTAGCGGGCTTAACTCCTACGAGCAGTACTTC. Translation: CASERGGSGLNSYEQYF.